There are many counts of the clone carrying this T cell receptor (beta chain). Its antigen is currently unknown. Amplification of TCR beta CDR3 regions was performed using RNA transcripts as template. The primer set for the first-round RT-PCR of the TCR CDR3 was HTBI. MiXCR, run by TCRdb on the multiplex PCR reads, gives a single entry per CDR3 protein. The data contain approximately 740,000 distinct CDR3 sequences, less than 15% of them singletons. Germline values: CDR1 KGHSH, CDR2 LQKENI. V was trimmed by 8 bases and J by 4 bases, leaving 14 bases between them. This CDR3 is 13 amino acids long. The data were obtained in a study of T cells in Graves' hyperthyroidism and ophthalmopathy. Study-wide findings and caveats: Stable hyperthyroidism and ophthalmopathy were separated using 13 V-J signatures.

The sample consisted of blood. The chain couples TRBV18 to TRBJ2-5, with D unresolved. This receptor was identified in a woman aged 18 to 35 with Graves' hyperthyroidism. The CDR3 is CASSPRLGETQYF. The CDR3 bases are TGTGCCAGCAGCCCCCGGCTCGGAGAGACCCAGTACTTC.